This T cell receptor (beta chain) stems from a study of T-cell reconstitution after alpha-beta-depleted transplantation in children (TCRdb year 2016). Background for the entire study: T-cell immune reconstitution after TCRalphabeta/CD19-depleted allogeneic hematopoietic cell transplantation in children was quantitatively tracked in the study by means of TCR repertoire profiling.

This clonotype was counted only a few times. No antigen is known for it. No per-base quality is available; no much larger clone lies one base away. Preparation of the library involved PCR. The instrument given in TCRdb is Illumina HiSeq 2500. TCR libraries were prepared with molecular barcoding, using unique molecular identifiers to normalize TCRbeta repertoire quantification. Through fastp at Q25 and MiXCR, TCRdb rebuilt clones from the public reads, retaining in-frame beta chains. All rows with the same CDR3 protein become a single entry with the most common DNA and genes. In this sample the table shows more than 450,000 distinct CDR3 sequences, approximately 20% of which occur a single time. The ten largest account for over 3% of the sample. This receptor was obtained from a human donor who donated a stem cell graft to a child with acute lymphoblastic leukemia. This sample comprised PBMCs from the stem cell graft donor, obtained from the stem cell graft.

The DNA reads TGTGCCAGCAGCTTGTTGCAGACAGGCGGCTACACCTTC. This codes for CASSLLQTGGYTF. In this chain, TRBV5-5 is recombined with TRBJ1-2; possibly the D gene is TRBD1, per 6 matching bases. Trimming takes 1 base from V and 8 bases from J, and the germline ends sit 12 bases apart. The CDR3 contains 13 residues, cysteine and phenylalanine counted. Only CDR3 DNA remains: 39 bases, in frame from the first base. Per the germline V gene (reference sequence), SGHKS is the CDR1 and YYEKEE is the CDR2.